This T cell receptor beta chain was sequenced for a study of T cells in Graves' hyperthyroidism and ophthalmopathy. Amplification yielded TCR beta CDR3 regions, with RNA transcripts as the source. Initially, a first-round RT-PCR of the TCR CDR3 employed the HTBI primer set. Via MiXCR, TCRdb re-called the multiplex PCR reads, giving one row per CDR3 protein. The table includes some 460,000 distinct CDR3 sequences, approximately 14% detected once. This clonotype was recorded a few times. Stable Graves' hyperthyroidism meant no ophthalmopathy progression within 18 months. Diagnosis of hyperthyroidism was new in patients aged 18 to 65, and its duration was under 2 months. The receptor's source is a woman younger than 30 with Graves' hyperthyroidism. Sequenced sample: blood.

The CDR3 DNA sequence: TGTGCCAGCCGATATAGGGGCGGTGGGAGAGATACGCAGTATTTT. This encodes CASRYRGGGRDTQYF. The V and J genes are TRBV27 and TRBJ2-3, with D perhaps TRBD1 or TRBD2 (5 bases each). Germline V gene data show CDR1 as MNHEY and CDR2 as SMNVEV (reference sequence). The CDR3 totals 15 residues. V shed 8 bases and J shed 5 bases, with 20 bases lying between them.